The T cell receptor (beta chain) under discussion was sequenced for a study of blood T cell repertoires in COVID-19. As for the study in general: COVID-19 samples collected from the United States, Italy and Spain covered acute and convalescent phases.

Germline assignment: CDR1 MDHEN and CDR2 SYDVKM. The CDR3 is made up of 13 amino acids. The germline V and J ends were trimmed by 6 bases and 2 bases, with 7 bases remaining between them. In the study's own analysis: Nucleated cell counts were estimated from reference gene primer amplification. Clones were read by immunoSEQ multiplex PCR, and TCRdb kept only the in-frame ones, dropping some. D and trimming come from the DNA, and the V and J calls and clone size come from that table. The sample contains under 250,000 clones, about 88% of which appear only once. The chain carries TRBV28 and TRBJ2-2; D ambiguous. Sequencing input: peripheral blood. This receptor was taken from a man in his forties or fifties with acute or convalescent COVID-19. The CDR3 DNA reads as TGTGCCAGCAGAATCCCTAACACCGGGGAGCTGTTTTTT. It specifies CASRIPNTGELFF. Variable domain in full (rest from reference TRBV28 and TRBJ2-2): DVKVTQSSRYLVKRTGEKVFLECVQDMDHENMFWYRQDPGLGLRLIYFSYDVKMKEKGDIPEGYSVSREKKERFSLILESASTNQTSMYLCASRIPNTGELFFGEGSRLTVL.